One sample yielded the 23 T cell receptor beta chains listed below, sequenced in a study of beta chain features in type 1 diabetes. Since all of the isolated RNA was reverse transcribed, expressed TCRB transcripts were what got sequenced. Generated by immunoSEQ multiplex PCR, the TCRdb table keeps only in-frame clones and is missing some. The repertoire holds about 270,000 clones, with roughly 13% as singletons. The sample was naive CD4+ T cells from blood. The receptors derive from a middle-aged woman in good health.

CDR3 protein: CASRMGLINQPQHF. The DNA of the CDR3 is TGTGCCAGTAGGATGGGACTTATCAATCAGCCCCAGCATTTT. The V gene is TRBV19, the J gene TRBJ1-5; TRBD1 is a possible D gene (5 bases). CDR3 length equals 14 residues. The V and J ends lost 6 bases and 3 bases respectively, with 12 bases between them. Looked up from germline, CDR1 is LNHDA and CDR2 is SQIVND (reference sequence).

The genes are TRBV2 and TRBJ1-5, with D tentatively TRBD1 (5 bases). The CDR3 sequence is 17 residues long. The V end was cut by 7 bases, the J end by 1 base, with 20 bases between. From germline, CDR1 is SNHLY and CDR2 FYNNEI. CDR3 in amino acids: CASTERQGGPSNQPQHF. DNA of the CDR3: TGTGCCAGCACCGAACGGCAGGGAGGGCCCAGCAATCAGCCCCAGCATTTT.

The chain joins TRBV7-2 to TRBJ2-1; the D is unclear. Germline CDR1 SGHTA, CDR2 FQGNSA. The length of the CDR3 is 11 residues. V lost 4 bases, J lost 8 bases, and 6 bases lay in between. This CDR3 is CASSSWHEQFF. The CDR3 DNA sequence: TGTGCCAGCAGCTCTTGGCATGAGCAGTTCTTC.

This clone appeared a few times. The V gene is TRBV18, the J gene TRBJ1-3; D perhaps matches TRBD1 (6 bases). Deletions cut 6 bases from V and 5 bases from J, with 17 bases between. The length of the CDR3 is 15 residues. Germline loops: CDR1 KGHSH, CDR2 LQKENI. DNA for the CDR3: TGTGCCAGCTCGGAACAGGGCGGTTCGAGAAACACCATATATTTT. Amino acids: CASSEQGGSRNTIYF. Together with reference TRBV18 and TRBJ1-3, the CDR3 gives the full variable domain: NAGVMQNPRHLVRRRGQEARLRCSPMKGHSHVYWYRQLPEEGLKFMVYLQKENIIDESGMPKERFSAEFPKEGPSILRIQQVVRGDSAAYFCASSEQGGSRNTIYFGEGSWLTVV.

This clone occurred many times. The V gene is TRBV29-1, the J gene TRBJ2-1, with 7 nucleotides matching TRBD2. In germline, CDR1 is SQVTM, CDR2 ANQGSEA. The CDR3 is made up of 14 amino acids. Trimming cost V 6 bases and J 5 bases; bases outside gene matches: 10. The CDR3 spells CSVLASSGHNEQFF. The CDR3, as DNA: TGCAGCGTCCTAGCGTCTAGCGGCCACAATGAGCAGTTCTTC.

The chain links TRBV10-3 to TRBJ1-1; 9 bases are a match to TRBD1. V shed 6 bases and J 6 bases; nucleotides not matched to a gene: 5. Germline CDR1 reads ENHRY; CDR2 reads SYGVKD. CDR3 size: 13 residues. The CDR3 reads CAIRSGTGSEAFF. The CDR3 nucleotides are TGTGCCATCAGATCCGGGACAGGGTCTGAAGCTTTCTTT.

This chain joins TRBV11-2 and TRBJ2-4, with 8 bases lining up with TRBD2. Per germline, CDR1 SGHAT and CDR2 FQNNGV. The CDR3 consists of 18 residues. Unmatched junction bases numbered 13, after V lost 3 bases and J lost 3 bases. The CDR3 nucleotides read TGTGCCAGCAGCTTGAGCGGGGGCCTCGGAATGGTCAAAAACATTCAGTACTTC. It codes for CASSLSGGLGMVKNIQYF.

CDR3 sequence reads: CASAGISQPQHF. Here the CDR3 DNA reads TGTGCCAGCGCGGGAATCAGCCAGCCCCAGCATTTT. The chain carries TRBV11-2 and TRBJ1-5; D unresolved. The CDR3 totals 12 residues. Germline V lookup: CDR1 SGHAT, CDR2 FQNNGV. V gave up 8 bases and J gave up 7 bases, with 12 bases separating them.

This clone came up many times. The junction departs from germline at one end; a sequencing error may be responsible. The rearrangement links TRBV11-2 to TRBJ2-7; no reliable D call. Germline loops: CDR1 SGHAT, CDR2 FQNNGV. The CDR3 sequence is 12 residues long. The CDR3 coding sequence is TGTGCCAGCAGCTTAGATCCGCGACTTCAGTCTTTC. Translated: CASSLDPRLQSF. The full variable domain, with the rest looked up from reference TRBV11-2 and TRBJ2-7, is EAGVAQSPRYKIIEKRQSVAFWCNPISGHATLYWYQQILGQGPKLLIQFQNNGVVDDSQLPKDRFSAERLKGVDSTLKIQPAKLEDSAVYLCASSLDPRLQSFGPGTRLTVT.

This clone was seen at least ten times. This chain links TRBV18 with TRBJ2-5, with D possibly matching TRBD2 (5 bases). The CDR3 is 12 amino acids. The V end was cut by 6 bases, the J end by 6 bases, with 11 bases between. Germline V gene sequence: CDR1 KGHSH, CDR2 LQKENI. The CDR3 is CASSPGEKTQYF. CDR3 nucleotides: TGTGCCAGCTCCCCCGGGGAGAAGACCCAGTACTTC.

The table lists this clone with a count of one. This rearrangement joins TRBV6-1 to TRBJ1-2, with TRBD1 matching over 9 bases. Germline CDR1 is MNHNS and CDR2 is SASEGT. The V segment lost 5 bases and the J segment 2 bases; nucleotides outside the gene matches: 6. CDR3 length: 15 residues. CDR3 loop: CASSLGTGRNYGYTF. CDR3 bases: TGTGCCAGCAGTTTAGGGACAGGGAGGAACTATGGCTACACCTTC.

This rearrangement joins TRBV7-9 to TRBJ1-2; D not resolved. In germline, CDR1 is SEHNR, CDR2 FQNEAQ (reference sequence). Trimming took 3 bases from V and 8 from J, leaving 7 bases between them. The CDR3 length is 11 residues. Here the CDR3 reads CASSFGPGYTF. CDR3 nucleotide sequence: TGTGCCAGCAGCTTCGGTCCGGGCTACACCTTC.

V and J are TRBV7-2 and TRBJ1-3; D remains ambiguous. The CDR3 contains 13 residues. V shed 2 bases and J shed 5 bases, with 7 bases lying between them. Germline loops: CDR1 SGHTA, CDR2 FQGNSA. The DNA of the CDR3 is TGTGCCAGCAGCTTACTCAGAAGAAACACCATATATTTT. It encodes CASSLLRRNTIYF. Based on the CDR3 plus reference TRBV7-2 and TRBJ1-3, the full variable domain is GAGVSQSPSNKVTEKGKDVELRCDPISGHTALYWYRQSLGQGLEFLIYFQGNSAPDKSGLPSDRFSAERTGGSVSTLTIQRTQQEDSAVYLCASSLLRRNTIYFGEGSWLTVV.

The chain carries TRBV10-3 and TRBJ2-5; D is possibly TRBD1 (6 bases). V lost 6 bases and J 2 bases, leaving 13 bases between the germline ends. Per germline, CDR1 ENHRY and CDR2 SYGVKD. This CDR3 has 14 amino acids. The CDR3 is CAIRSDRLQETQYF. The DNA for the CDR3 is TGTGCCATCAGGTCGGACAGATTACAAGAGACCCAGTACTTC.

This clone was seen a handful of times. The chain employs TRBV5-4 and TRBJ2-6; 8 bases align to TRBD1. Looked up from germline, CDR1 is SGHNT and CDR2 is YYREEE (reference sequence). The CDR3 spans 19 residues. J gave up 0 bases and V 4 bases, and 12 bases lay outside the gene matches. CDR3 amino acids: CASSLPAGGLISGANVLTF. In nucleotides, the CDR3 is TGTGCCAGCAGCCTCCCGGCAGGGGGCCTAATCTCTGGGGCCAACGTCCTGACTTTC.

In this sample, this clone turned up a few times. The chain recombines TRBV6-6 with TRBJ1-5, with 9 bases fitting TRBD1. The trim removed 6 bases at V and 6 bases at J, leaving 3 bases unmatched. CDR3 size: 13 residues. Per germline, CDR1 MNHNY and CDR2 SVGAGI (reference sequence). This chain's CDR3 is CASRGQGGQPQHF. CDR3 bases: TGTGCCAGCAGGGGACAGGGCGGTCAGCCCCAGCATTTT.

This clone has only a few counts. This chain uses TRBV19 with TRBJ2-7, with D possibly being TRBD1 (5 bases). The V gene's germline CDR1 is LNHDA and CDR2 SQIVND (reference sequence). The CDR3 has 15 amino acids. Trimming removed 3 bases at V and 1 base at J, with 13 bases between. The CDR3 protein is CASSIVSQGSYEQYF. The CDR3 DNA follows: TGTGCCAGTAGTATTGTCAGCCAGGGATCCTACGAGCAGTACTTC.

This clone has more than one count but fewer than ten. This chain links TRBV18 with TRBJ2-1; TRBD1 matches at 9 bases. Germline CDR1 is KGHSH and CDR2 is LQKENI. J gave up 4 bases and V 3 bases, and 4 bases lay outside the gene matches. The CDR3 is 15 residues long. The CDR3 DNA is TGTGCCAGCTCACCTCTACAGGGGGCATACAATGAGCAGTTCTTC. It is translated as CASSPLQGAYNEQFF.

Only a few counts were recorded for this clone. This rearrangement joins TRBV27 to TRBJ1-1; D gene unclear. From germline, CDR1 is MNHEY and CDR2 SMNVEV (reference sequence). The ends were cut back, 3 bases at V and 1 base at J, with 9 bases in the middle. There are 14 residues in the CDR3. CDR3 loop: CASSFRRQNTEAFF. The DNA of the CDR3 is TGTGCCAGCAGTTTCCGCAGGCAGAACACTGAAGCTTTCTTT.

This clone is a singleton in its sample. The V gene is TRBV2, the J gene TRBJ1-4, with 7 bases matching TRBD1. J gave up 5 bases and V 0 bases, and 3 bases lay outside the gene matches. The CDR3 extends over 15 amino acids. Germline CDR1 SNHLY, CDR2 FYNNEI. In DNA, the CDR3 is TGTGCCAGCAGTGAAGCGGGGACAGCCAATGAAAAACTGTTTTTT. It yields the protein CASSEAGTANEKLFF.

In this sample, this clone turned up a few times. The gene calls are TRBV7-2 and TRBJ2-5, with 7 bases aligning to TRBD2. CDR3 length equals 17 residues. Germline V gene data show CDR1 as SGHTA and CDR2 as FQGNSA. J was trimmed by 2 bases and V by 1 base; bases with no gene match: 10. The CDR3 nucleotides are TGTGCCAGCAGCTTAGGTCCTGGCGGCGGGGGTCAAGAGACCCAGTACTTC. This translates into CASSLGPGGGGQETQYF.

The chain links TRBV7-2 to TRBJ1-2; D perhaps matches TRBD1 (5 bases). Germline V gives CDR1 SGHTA, CDR2 FQGNSA. The V gene lost 5 bases and the J gene lost 8 bases, with 15 bases spanning the gap. This CDR3 contains 13 residues. This CDR3 is CASSQPGNLGYTF. The CDR3 nucleotides are TGTGCCAGCAGCCAACCAGGGAATTTGGGCTACACCTTC.

This clone has just a few counts. This chain connects TRBV19 to TRBJ1-6, with D unresolved. Looked up from germline, CDR1 is LNHDA and CDR2 is SQIVND (reference sequence). The CDR3 is 19 amino acids. V lost 2 bases and J lost 6, with 23 bases in between. The DNA for the CDR3 is TGTGCCAGTAGTATAACCGAGGGCAGAAGCTCCGGATCTAATTCACCCCTCCACTTT. Its translation: CASSITEGRSSGSNSPLHF.